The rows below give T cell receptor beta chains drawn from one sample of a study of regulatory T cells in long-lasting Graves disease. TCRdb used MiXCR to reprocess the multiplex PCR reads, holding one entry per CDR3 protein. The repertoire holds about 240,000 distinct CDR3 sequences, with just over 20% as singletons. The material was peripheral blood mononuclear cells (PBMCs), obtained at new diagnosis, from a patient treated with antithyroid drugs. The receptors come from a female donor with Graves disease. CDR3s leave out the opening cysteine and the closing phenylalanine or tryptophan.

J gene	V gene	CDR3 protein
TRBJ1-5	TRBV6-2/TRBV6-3	ASSYGQNSNQPQH
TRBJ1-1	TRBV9	ASSVEVGNTEAF
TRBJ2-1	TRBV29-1	SQGGPTSEQF
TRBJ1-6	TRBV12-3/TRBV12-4	ASSLRPGNSPLH
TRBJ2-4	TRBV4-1	ASSQGTVLDIQY
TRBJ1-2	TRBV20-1	SARGQLDYGYT
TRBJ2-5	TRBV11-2	ASSHTRDRQETQY
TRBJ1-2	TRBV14	ASSATGIYGYT
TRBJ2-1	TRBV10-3	AIRGGPRNEQF
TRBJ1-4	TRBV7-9	ASSHGQMEEKLF
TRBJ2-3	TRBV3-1	ASSQENRGKEDTQY
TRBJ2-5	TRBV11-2	ASSLDPRGKTQY
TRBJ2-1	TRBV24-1	ATSDARGTRYNEQF
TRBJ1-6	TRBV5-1	ASSSNKNSPLH
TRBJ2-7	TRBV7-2	ASSLAPGTPVYEQY
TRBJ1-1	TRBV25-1	ASSVAWGVSDTEAF
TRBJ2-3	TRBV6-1	ASRRPDTDTQY
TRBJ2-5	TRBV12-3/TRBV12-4	ASAPEGQETQY
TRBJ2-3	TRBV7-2	ASSPRRTDTQY
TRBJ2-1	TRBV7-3	ASSRTAEGYNEQF
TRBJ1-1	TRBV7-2	ASTRFEGMNTEAF
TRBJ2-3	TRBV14	ASSKDDWASTDTQY
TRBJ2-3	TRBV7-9	ASSVRGPDTQY
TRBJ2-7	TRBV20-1	SASRSYEQY
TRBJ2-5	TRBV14	ASKKTQY
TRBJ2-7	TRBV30	ASRVGAYEQC
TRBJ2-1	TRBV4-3	ASSQGLLSYNEQF
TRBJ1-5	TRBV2	ASKVGTVSQPQH
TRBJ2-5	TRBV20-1	SARAGGPETQY
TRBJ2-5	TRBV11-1	ASSAGGLLGETQY
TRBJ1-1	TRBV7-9	ASSLEENTEAF
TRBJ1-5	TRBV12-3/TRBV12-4	ASRGGAGGNQPQH
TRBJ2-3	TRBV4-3	ASSRSDSPPSTDTQY
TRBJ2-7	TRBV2	ARETSRGYYEQY
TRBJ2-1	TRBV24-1	ATSDATSGNYNEQF
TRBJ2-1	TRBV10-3	AISESANDEQF
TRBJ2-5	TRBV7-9	ASSIGNSQETQY
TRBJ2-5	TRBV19	ASSPLLAGEGQETQY
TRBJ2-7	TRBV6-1	ASRSPGQGWYEQY
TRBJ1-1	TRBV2	ASSDTGGVMNTEAF
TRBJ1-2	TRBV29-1	SATQAGQGSYGYT
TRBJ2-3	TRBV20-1	SAGTRRADTQY
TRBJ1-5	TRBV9	ASSAGTGGVVQPQH
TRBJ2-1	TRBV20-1	SAPWTSGIREQF
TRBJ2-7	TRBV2	ASSRGPGEQY